This T cell receptor beta chain was documented in a study of vaccination effects on CD4 cells after COVID-19. About the research overall: From a couple of convalescent patients, samples were taken 16 days and one week before vaccination. Study-wide points: Most post-vaccine spike-reactive clones in convalescents were new, not infection-derived.

Culturing for roughly 9 days preceded CD4+ T cell isolation. Half the medium was replaced with IL-2 medium on days 3 and 7. V was shortened by 0 bases and J by 8 bases, with 17 bases between the two germline ends. CDR1 and CDR2 from the germline V gene are SGHRS and YFSETQ. The length of the CDR3 is 16 residues. Regarding this clone: What it recognizes is unknown.

Profiling relied on immunoSEQ multiplex PCR, and the TCRdb table lists in-frame clones only, not all of them. The sample lists approximately 46,000 clones; about 70% were seen once. The chain joins TRBV5-1 to TRBJ1-4; the D is unclear. The source material was CD4+ T cells from PBMCs cultured without peptide, sampled before COVID-19 vaccination. The TCR sequence derives from a human donor who had a prior SARS-CoV-2 infection. For the CDR3, the DNA is TGCGCCAGCAGCTTGGGATTCGGATCTACGGACGAAAAACTGTTTTTT. Translating it yields CASSLGFGSTDEKLFF.